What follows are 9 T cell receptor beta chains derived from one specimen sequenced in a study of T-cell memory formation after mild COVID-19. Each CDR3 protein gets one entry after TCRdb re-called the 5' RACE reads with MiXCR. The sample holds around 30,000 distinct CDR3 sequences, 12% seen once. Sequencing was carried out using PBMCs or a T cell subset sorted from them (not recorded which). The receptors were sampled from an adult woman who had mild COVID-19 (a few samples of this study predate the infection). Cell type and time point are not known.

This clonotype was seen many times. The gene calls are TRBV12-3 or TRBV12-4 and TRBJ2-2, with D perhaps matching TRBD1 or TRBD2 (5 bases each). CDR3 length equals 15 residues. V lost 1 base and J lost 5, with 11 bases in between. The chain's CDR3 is CASSLVARETGELFF. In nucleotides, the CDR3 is TGTGCCAGCAGTTTAGTAGCCAGGGAGACCGGGGAGCTGTTTTTT.

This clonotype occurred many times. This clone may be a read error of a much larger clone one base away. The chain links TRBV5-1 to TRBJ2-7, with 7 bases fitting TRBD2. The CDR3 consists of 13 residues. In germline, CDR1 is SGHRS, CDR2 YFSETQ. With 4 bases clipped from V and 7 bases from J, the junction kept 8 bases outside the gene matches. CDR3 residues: CASSGGLFEEQYF. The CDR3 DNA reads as TGCGCCAGCAGCGGGGGACTATTTGAGGAGCAGTACTTC.

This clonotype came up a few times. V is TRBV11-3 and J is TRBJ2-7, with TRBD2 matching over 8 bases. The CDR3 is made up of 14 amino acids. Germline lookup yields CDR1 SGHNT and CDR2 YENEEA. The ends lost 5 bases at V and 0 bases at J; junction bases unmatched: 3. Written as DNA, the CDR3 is TGTGCCAGCAGCCTCGGGGGGGACTCCTACGAGCAGTACTTC. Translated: CASSLGGDSYEQYF.

CDR3 loop: CAWSPIQGVYGYTF. CDR3 in DNA: TGTGCCTGGAGTCCGATACAGGGGGTCTATGGCTACACCTTC. The gene calls are TRBV30 and TRBJ1-2; TRBD1 matches at 8 bases. V dropped 2 bases and J dropped 4; count of bases not matched to a gene: 6. Germline V lookup: CDR1 GTSNPN, CDR2 SVGIG (reference sequence). The CDR3 length is 14 residues.

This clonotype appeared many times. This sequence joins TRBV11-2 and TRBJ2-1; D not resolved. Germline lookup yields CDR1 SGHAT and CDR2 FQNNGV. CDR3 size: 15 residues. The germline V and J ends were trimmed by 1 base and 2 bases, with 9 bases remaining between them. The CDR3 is CASSLVPTPYNEQFF. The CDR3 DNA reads TGTGCCAGCAGCTTAGTTCCCACGCCCTACAATGAGCAGTTCTTC.

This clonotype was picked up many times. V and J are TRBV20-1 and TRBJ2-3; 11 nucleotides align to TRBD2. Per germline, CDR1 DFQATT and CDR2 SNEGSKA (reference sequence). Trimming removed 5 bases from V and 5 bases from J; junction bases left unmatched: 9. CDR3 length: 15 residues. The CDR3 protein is CSAPTSGSFGDTQYF. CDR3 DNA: TGCAGTGCTCCTACTAGCGGGAGTTTTGGAGATACGCAGTATTTT.

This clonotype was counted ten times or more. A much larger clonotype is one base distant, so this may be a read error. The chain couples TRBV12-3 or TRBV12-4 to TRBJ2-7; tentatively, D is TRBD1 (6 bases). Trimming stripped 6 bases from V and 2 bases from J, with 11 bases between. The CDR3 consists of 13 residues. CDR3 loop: CASRSPGAYEQYF. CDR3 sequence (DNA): TGTGCCAGCAGGTCCCCAGGGGCCTACGAGCAGTACTTC.

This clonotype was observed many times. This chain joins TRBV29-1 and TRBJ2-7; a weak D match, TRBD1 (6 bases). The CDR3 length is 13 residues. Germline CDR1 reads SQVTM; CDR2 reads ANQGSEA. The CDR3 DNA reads TGCAGTGCCGGGGACACCTTCTCCTACGAGCAGTACTTC. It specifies CSAGDTFSYEQYF.

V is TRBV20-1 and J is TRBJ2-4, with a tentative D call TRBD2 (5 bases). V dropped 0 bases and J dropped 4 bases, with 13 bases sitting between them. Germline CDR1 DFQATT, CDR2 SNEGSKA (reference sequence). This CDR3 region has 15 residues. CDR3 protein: CSARDGSRPKNIQYF. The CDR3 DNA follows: TGCAGTGCTAGAGATGGGAGTCGTCCGAAAAACATTCAGTACTTC.